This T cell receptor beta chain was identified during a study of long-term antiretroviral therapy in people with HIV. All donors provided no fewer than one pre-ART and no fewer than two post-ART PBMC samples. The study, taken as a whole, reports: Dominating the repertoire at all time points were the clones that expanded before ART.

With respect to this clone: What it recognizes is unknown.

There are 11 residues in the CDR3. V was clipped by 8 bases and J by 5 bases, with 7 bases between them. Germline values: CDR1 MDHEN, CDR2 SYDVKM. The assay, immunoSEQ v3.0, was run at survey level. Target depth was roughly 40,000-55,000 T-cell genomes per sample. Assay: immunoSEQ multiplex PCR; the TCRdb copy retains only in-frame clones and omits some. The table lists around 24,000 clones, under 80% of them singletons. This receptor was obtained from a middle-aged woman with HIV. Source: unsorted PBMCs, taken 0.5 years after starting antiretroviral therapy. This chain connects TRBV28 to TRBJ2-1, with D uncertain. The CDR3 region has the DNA TGTGCCAGCGTATACAACAATGAGCAGTTCTTC. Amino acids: CASVYNNEQFF.